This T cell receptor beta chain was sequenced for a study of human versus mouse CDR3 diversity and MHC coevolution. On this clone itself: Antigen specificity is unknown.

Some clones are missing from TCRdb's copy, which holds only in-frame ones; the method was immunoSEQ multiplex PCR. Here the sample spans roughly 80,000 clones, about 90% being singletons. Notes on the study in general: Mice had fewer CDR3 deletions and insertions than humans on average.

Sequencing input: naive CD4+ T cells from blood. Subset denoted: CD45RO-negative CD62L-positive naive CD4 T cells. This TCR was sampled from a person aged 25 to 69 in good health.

The CDR3 loop is CASSQAALAGGKETQYF. CDR3 DNA: TGCGCCAGCAGCCAAGCTGCACTAGCGGGGGGAAAGGAGACCCAGTACTTC. The gene calls are TRBV4-1 and TRBJ2-5, with 12 bases fitting TRBD2. The germline CDR1 and CDR2 sequences are MGHRA and YSYEKL. The CDR3 spans 17 residues. J gave up 5 bases and V 1 base, and 8 bases lay outside the gene matches.